This record concerns one T cell receptor (beta chain) sequence. Its antigen remains undetermined. Qualities for individual bases were not recorded, and no much larger clone is one base off. TCR CDR3 regions were amplified from genomic DNA by multiplex PCR using the deep immunoSEQ assay. Extracted genomic DNA from each cell subset was distributed evenly across all wells of several immunoSEQ 96-well plates, and each plate was treated as a replicate. Each replicate PCR for sorted subsets received 200 ng genomic DNA, equal to roughly 29,000 T cell genomes. Purified libraries were measured with a Qubit 3.0 fluorometer, size-checked on a Bioanalyzer 2100, and measured again with the KAPA Library Quantification kit. A separate single-read 150-cycle Illumina NextSeq 550 flow cell was used to sequence each immunoSEQ 96-well plate. For the original study's pipeline: Because only junctional sequences without quality scores were contained in the immunoSEQ output, filtering matching that applied to full-length reads could not be performed. Sequences were annotated with PyIR, a Python wrapper for IgBLAST v1.9, using IMGT germline references to assign V/J genes and CDR3. Reads were removed for weak V/J assignments (E-value above 1e-6), missing CDR3, stop codons, out-of-frame junctions, or ambiguous translated residues. A V3J clonotype was defined by an identical inferred V gene, J gene, and CDR3 amino acid sequence. Percentage overlap between repertoires was calculated by dividing the number of shared unique clonotypes by the size of the smaller repertoire. RTK rarefaction, the Chao1 estimator, and Recon v2.1 estimates of unobserved clonotypes were used to assess repertoire richness. OLGA was used to compute generation probabilities for all TCRbeta clonotypes that the gDNA method yielded from four donors. Entries here come from immuneACCESS through TCRdb and include only in-frame sequences with V and J called. Some clones fail to appear in such tables; in the studies checked, an unresolved V gene covers under half of the shortfall, and the cause of the remainder is unknown. Clonal size and the V and J genes are those of that table, whereas D and trimming came from the DNA. This sample is represented by approximately 640,000 clones; about 92% of them were singletons. Of the sample, 30% to 40% falls within the top ten clones.

The entry originates in a study of shared clonotypes between healthy human individuals (dated by TCRdb to 2020 to 2022). Notes on the research overall: Two women and three men aged 18 to 49 years were included in the cohort. Per donor, three plates each were used for CD4 naive and CD4 memory, two for CD8 naive, and one for CD8 memory. The study deeply sequenced blood TCR repertoires of about 5 healthy adults to estimate repertoire size and the extent of clonotype sharing between individuals. To increase sequencing depth and limit assay-specific biases, different laboratories used diverse techniques to prepare libraries and sequence TCR repertoires. Between about 0.94 and 8.9 billion PBMCs per donor were obtained by leukapheresis. What the research found in general, with its limitations: When four donors were compared, the shared fraction of clonotypes was 5% to 6.5% for naive CD4, 3.5% to 4% for naive CD8, 2.3% for memory CD4, and roughly 0.4% for memory CD8. Naive subsets generally had larger estimated clonotype richness than memory subsets did. Higher generation probabilities were observed for clonotypes shared by all four sorted-subset donors than for non-shared clonotypes. Because the study included only a small number of donors, the genetic and exposure-history diversity represented was limited. Only blood was sampled, and tissue TCR repertoires likely differ from those in blood. Pairwise subsampling indicated that sequencing depth was expected to affect the degree of clonotype sharing among donors. Rarefaction of sorted-subset datasets indicated incomplete sequencing despite the large sequencing depth.

V and J lose 5 bases and 0 bases, and a span of 11 bases separates them. The CDR3 contains 14 residues, cysteine and phenylalanine counted. The DNA shown is the 42-base CDR3, in frame from base 1. CDR1 is given as SEHNR and CDR2 as FQNEAQ, both from the germline V gene (reference sequence). Donors were healthy HIV-negative adults with no recently reported acute infections or vaccinations. Every donor was a Caucasian adult residing in Nashville, Tennessee, USA. CD8 memory samples were composed of magnetically selected CD45RO+ cells combined with CCR7-negative CD45RA+ effector memory (TemRA) cells. Blood was collected by leukapheresis, and PBMCs were isolated by Ficoll-Histopaque density gradient centrifugation and then cryopreserved in liquid nitrogen vapor phase. Analytical flow cytometry was used to check the purity and quantity of every magnetically sorted T cell population. Genomic DNA was isolated from every sorted fraction and measured by UV absorbance on a Nanodrop 2000c.

The chain is made from TRBV7-9 and TRBJ2-7; a weak D assignment points to TRBD1 (6 bases agree). The TCR originated in a man aged 18 to 29 in good health. Some clones in this sample may be carry-over from other donors' samples. Material: memory CD8+ T cells from PBMCs. This specimen's cell subset or site label, interpreted: CD45RO+ cells pooled with CCR7-negative TemRA cells. The DNA reads as follows: TGTGCCAGCAGCCCCCGAGGGGGCTCCTACGAGCAGTACTTC. Its coded protein is CASSPRGGSYEQYF.